This T cell receptor beta chain stems from a study of regulatory and conventional T cells in RAG deficiency. Study results and limitations: RAG-deficient patients showed markedly lower Shannon entropy and higher Simpson indices than control T-cell subsets. Patient subsets had shorter CDR3s; Omenn Treg-Tconv overlap exceeded 85%. Sorted Omenn CD25-high CD127-low cells may not be bona fide Tregs.

For this clone: Its antigen is not known.

Libraries were prepared by immunoSEQ multiplex PCR; TCRdb keeps only in-frame clonotypes and omits some of them. The profile shows around 30,000 clones, about 89% of them singletons. The CDR3 spans 11 residues. Germline loops: CDR1 MNHEY, CDR2 SVGAGI. V was shortened by 5 bases and J by 4 bases, with 6 bases between the two germline ends. The data also belong to a second study, concerning regulatory T cells. That study reports: The PCR used 52 TRBV and 13 TRBJ primers. In patients, unique TRB V-J pairs were restricted and V/J usage skewed, especially in Tregs.

Sequencing was carried out using CD8+ T cells sorted from blood. The V call is TRBV6-5, the J call TRBJ2-7; D is undetermined. This receptor was taken from a human donor in good health. Here the CDR3 DNA reads TGTGCCAGCAGTGATCTATACGAGCAGTACTTC. Amino acids: CASSDLYEQYF.